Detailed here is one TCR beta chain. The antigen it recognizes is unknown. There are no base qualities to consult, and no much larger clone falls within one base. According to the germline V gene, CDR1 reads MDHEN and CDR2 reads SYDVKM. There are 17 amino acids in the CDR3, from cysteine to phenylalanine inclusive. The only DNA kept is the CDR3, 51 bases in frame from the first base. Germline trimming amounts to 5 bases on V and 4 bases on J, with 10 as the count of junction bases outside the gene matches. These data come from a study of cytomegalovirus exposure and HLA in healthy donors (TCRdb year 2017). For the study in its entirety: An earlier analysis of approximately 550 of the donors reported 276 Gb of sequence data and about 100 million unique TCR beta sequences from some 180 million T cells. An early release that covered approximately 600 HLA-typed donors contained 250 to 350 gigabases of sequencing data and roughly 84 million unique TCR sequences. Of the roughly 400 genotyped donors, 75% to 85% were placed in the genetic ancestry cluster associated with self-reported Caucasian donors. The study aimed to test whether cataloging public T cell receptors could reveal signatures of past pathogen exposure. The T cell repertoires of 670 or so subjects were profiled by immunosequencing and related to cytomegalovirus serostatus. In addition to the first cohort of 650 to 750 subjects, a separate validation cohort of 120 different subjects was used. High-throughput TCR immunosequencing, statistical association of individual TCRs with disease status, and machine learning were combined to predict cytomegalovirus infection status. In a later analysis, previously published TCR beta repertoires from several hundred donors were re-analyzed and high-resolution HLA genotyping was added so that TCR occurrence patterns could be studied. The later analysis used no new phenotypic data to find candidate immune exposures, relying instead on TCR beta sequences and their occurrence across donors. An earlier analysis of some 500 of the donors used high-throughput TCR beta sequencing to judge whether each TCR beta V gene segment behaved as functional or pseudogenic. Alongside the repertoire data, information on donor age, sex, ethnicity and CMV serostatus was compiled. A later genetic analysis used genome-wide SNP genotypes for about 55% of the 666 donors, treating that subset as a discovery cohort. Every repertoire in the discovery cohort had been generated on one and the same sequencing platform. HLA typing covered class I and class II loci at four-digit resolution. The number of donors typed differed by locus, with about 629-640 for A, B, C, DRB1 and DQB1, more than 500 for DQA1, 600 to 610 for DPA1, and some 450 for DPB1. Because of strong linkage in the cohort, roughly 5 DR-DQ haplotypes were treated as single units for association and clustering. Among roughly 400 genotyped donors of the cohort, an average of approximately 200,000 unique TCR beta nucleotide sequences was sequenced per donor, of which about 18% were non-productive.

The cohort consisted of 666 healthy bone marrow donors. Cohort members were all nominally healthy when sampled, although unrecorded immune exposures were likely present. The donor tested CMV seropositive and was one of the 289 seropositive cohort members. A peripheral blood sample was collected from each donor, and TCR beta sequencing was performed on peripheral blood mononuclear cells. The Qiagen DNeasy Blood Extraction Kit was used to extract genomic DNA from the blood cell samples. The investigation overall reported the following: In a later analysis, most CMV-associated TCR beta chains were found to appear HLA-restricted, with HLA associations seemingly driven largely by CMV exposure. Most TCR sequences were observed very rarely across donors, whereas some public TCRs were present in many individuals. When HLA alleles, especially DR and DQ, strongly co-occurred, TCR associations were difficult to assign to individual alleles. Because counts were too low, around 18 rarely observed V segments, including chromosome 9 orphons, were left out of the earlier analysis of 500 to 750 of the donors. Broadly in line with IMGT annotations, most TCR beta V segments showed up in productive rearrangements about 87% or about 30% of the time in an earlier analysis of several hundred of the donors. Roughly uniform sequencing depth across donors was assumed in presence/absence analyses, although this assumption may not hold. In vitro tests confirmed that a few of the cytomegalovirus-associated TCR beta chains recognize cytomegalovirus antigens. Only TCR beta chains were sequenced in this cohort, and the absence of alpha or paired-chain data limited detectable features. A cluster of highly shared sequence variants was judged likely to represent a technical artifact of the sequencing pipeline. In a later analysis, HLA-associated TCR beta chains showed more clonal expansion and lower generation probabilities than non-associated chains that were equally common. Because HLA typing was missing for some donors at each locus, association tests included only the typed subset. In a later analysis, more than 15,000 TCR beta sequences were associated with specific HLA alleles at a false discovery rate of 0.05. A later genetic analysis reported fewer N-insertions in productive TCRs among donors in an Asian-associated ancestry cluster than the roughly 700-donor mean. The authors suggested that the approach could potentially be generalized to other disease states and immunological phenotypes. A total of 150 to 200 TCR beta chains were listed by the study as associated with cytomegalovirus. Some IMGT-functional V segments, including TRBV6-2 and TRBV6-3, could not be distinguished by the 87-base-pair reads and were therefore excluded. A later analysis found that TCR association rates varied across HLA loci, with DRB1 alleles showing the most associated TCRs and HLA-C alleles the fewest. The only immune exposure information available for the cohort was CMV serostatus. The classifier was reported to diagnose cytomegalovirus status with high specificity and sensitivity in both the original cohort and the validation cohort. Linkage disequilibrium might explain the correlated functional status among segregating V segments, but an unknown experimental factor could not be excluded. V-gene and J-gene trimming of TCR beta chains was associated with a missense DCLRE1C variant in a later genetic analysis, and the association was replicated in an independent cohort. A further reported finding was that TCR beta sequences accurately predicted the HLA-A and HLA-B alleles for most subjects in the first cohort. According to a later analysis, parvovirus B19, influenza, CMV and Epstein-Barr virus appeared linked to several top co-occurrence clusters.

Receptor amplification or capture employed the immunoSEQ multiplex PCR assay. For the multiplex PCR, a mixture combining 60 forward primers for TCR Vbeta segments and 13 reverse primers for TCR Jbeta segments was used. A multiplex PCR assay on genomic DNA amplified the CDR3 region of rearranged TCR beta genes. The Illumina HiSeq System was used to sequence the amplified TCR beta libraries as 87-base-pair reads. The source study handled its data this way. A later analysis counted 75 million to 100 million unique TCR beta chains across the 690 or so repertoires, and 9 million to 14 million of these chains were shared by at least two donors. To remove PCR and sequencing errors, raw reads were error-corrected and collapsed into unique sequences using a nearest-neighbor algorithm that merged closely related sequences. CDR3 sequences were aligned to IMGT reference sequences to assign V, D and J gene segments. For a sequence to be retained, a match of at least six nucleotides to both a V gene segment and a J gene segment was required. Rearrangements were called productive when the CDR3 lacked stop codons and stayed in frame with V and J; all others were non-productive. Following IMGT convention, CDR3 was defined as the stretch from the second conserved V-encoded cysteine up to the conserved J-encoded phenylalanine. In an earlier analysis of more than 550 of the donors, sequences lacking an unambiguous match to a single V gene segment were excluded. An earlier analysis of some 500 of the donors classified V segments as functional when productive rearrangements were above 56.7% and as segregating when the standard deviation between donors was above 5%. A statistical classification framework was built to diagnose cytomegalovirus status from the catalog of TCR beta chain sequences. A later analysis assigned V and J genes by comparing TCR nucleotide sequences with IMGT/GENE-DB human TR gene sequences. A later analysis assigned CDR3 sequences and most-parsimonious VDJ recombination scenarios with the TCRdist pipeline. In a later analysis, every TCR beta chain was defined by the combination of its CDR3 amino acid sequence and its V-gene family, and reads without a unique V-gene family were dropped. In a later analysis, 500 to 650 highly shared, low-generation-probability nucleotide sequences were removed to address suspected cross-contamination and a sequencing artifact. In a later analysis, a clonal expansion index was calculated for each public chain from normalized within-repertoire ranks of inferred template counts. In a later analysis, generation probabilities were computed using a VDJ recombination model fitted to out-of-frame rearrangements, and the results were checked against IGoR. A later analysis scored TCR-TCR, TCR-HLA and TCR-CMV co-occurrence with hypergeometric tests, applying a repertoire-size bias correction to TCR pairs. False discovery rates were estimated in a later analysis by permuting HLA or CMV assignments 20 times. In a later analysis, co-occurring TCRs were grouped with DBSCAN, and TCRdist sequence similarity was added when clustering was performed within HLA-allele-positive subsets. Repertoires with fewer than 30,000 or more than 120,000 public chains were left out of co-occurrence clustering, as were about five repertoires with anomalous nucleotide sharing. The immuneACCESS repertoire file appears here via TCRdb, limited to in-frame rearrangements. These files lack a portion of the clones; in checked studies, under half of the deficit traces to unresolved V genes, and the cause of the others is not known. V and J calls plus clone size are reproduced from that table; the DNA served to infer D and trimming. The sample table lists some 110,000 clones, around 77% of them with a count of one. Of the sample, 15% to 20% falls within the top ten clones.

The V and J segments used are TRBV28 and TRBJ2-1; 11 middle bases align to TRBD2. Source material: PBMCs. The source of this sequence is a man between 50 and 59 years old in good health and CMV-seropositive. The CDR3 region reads CASSSSRLAGLYNEQFF. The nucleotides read TGTGCCAGCAGTAGCTCGAGACTAGCGGGACTTTACAATGAGCAGTTCTTC.